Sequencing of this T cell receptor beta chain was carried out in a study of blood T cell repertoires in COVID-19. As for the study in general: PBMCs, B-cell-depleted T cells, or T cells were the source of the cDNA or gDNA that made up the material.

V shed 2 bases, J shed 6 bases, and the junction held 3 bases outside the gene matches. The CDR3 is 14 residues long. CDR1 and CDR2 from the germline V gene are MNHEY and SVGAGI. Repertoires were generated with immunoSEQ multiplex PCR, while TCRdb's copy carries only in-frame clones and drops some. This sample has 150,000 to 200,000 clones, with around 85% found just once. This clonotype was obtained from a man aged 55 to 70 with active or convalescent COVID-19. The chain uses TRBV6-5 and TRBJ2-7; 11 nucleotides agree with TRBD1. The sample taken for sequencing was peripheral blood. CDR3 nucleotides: TGTGCCAGCAGTTACCGCGGGACAGGGGGCGAGCAGTACTTC. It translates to CASSYRGTGGEQYF.